This TCR beta chain was captured by sequencing in a study of blood T cell repertoires in COVID-19. The germline gives CDR1 LNHDA, CDR2 SQIVND (reference sequence). The CDR3 is made up of 15 amino acids. Trimming stripped 4 bases from V and 0 bases from J, with 10 bases between. Assay used: immunoSEQ multiplex PCR; TCRdb lists only in-frame clones, some missing. The sample consists of roughly 280,000 clones, approximately 89% of them appearing once. This chain connects TRBV19 to TRBJ2-4; maybe TRBD2 (5 bases). The receptor's source is a woman aged 55-69 years who had recovered from COVID-19. The sequenced sample was PBMCs or T cells enriched from blood (not recorded which). The CDR3 is CASSSIEGAKNIQYF. DNA for the CDR3: TGTGCCAGTAGTAGTATAGAGGGAGCCAAAAACATTCAGTACTTC.